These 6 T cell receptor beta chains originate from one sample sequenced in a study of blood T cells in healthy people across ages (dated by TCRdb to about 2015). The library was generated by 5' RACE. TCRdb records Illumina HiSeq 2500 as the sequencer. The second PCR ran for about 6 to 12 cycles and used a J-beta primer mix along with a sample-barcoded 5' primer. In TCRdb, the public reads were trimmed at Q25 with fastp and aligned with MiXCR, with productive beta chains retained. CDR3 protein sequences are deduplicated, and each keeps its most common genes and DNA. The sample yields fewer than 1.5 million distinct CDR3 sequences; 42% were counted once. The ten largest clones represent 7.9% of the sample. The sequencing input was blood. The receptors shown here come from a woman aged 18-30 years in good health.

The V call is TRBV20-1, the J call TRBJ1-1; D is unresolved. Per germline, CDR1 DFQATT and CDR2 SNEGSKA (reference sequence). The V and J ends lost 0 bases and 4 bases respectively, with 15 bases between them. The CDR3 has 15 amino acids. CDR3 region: CSARDGKRVVTEAFF. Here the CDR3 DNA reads TGCAGTGCTAGAGATGGAAAGCGGGTCGTCACTGAAGCTTTCTTT.

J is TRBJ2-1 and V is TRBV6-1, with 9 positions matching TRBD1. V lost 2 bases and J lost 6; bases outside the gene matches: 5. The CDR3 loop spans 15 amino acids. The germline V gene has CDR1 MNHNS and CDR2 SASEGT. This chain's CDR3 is CASSELGTGSNEQFF. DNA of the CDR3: TGTGCCAGCAGTGAACTCGGGACAGGGTCCAATGAGCAGTTCTTC.

The DNA of the CDR3 is TGCAGTGCCATACAACTTGAAGCGGCCTCCTACAATGAGCAGTTCTTC. Amino acids: CSAIQLEAASYNEQFF. The gene calls are TRBV20-1 and TRBJ2-1, with TRBD2 as a possible D gene (5 bases). The V and J ends lost 6 bases and 0 bases respectively, with 18 bases between them. The germline V gene has CDR1 DFQATT and CDR2 SNEGSKA (reference sequence). The length of the CDR3 is 16 residues.

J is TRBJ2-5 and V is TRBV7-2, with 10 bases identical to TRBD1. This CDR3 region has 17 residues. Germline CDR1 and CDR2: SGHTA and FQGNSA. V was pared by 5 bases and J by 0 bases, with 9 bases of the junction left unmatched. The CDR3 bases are TGTGCCAGCAGCAACCGGGACAGGGGTCCGTACCAAGAGACCCAGTACTTC. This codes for CASSNRDRGPYQETQYF.

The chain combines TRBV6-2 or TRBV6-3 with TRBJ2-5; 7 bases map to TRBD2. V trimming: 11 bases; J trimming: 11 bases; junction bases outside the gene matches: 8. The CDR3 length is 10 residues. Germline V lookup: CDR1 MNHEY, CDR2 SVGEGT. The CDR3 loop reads CAAGDDEQYF. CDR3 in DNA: TGTGCCGCGGGGGACGATGAGCAGTACTTC.

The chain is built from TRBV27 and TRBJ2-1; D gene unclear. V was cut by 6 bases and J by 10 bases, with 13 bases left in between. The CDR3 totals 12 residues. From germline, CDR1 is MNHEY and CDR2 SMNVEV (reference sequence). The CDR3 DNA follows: TGTGCCAGCAGGACCTCCCCCAGGGAGCAGTTCTTC. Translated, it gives CASRTSPREQFF.